The 23 T cell receptor beta chains listed next were all sequenced from one sample in a study of molecular identifiers for immune sequencing clone quantification. TCRdb passed the PCR reads through MiXCR, listing each CDR3 protein once. Among about 640,000 distinct CDR3 sequences listed, less than 20% were seen once. Sequencing was carried out using naive CD8+ T cells from blood, with Jurkat cell RNA spiked in. The subset was: FACS-sorted CD8+CD4-CCR7+CD45RA+ naive T cells. The source of these receptors is a human donor in good health. Some libraries in this study had Jurkat cell RNA spiked in.

The table lists this clonotype with a few counts. The chain is built from TRBV4-1 and TRBJ1-1; 8 bases line up with TRBD1. This CDR3 comprises 14 residues. Trimming removed 4 bases from V and 1 base from J; junction bases left unmatched: 2. Looked up from germline, CDR1 is MGHRA and CDR2 is YSYEKL. The CDR3 DNA is TGCGCCAGCAGCCCAGGGGGCGGGAACACTGAAGCTTTCTTT. It translates to CASSPGGGNTEAFF.

In this sample, this clonotype turned up many times. The gene calls are TRBV28 and TRBJ1-1; D gene ambiguous. V was clipped by 6 bases and J by 0 bases, with 8 bases between them. The CDR3 loop spans 13 amino acids. The germline V gene has CDR1 MDHEN and CDR2 SYDVKM. The CDR3 is CASRPSVNTEAFF. In DNA, the CDR3 is TGTGCCAGCAGGCCCTCAGTGAACACTGAAGCTTTCTTT.

V is TRBV6-6 and J is TRBJ2-1; perhaps TRBD1 as D (5 bases). V was pared by 7 bases and J by 9 bases, with 10 bases between. The CDR3 runs 11 residues. Germline V gives CDR1 MNHNY, CDR2 SVGAGI (reference sequence). CDR3 in amino acids: CASTTQGEQFF. CDR3 DNA: TGTGCCAGCACCACGCAGGGTGAGCAGTTCTTC.

This clonotype was counted at least ten times. V gene TRBV9 combines with J gene TRBJ2-7; 7 nucleotides match TRBD1. This CDR3 contains 14 residues. V lost 3 bases to trimming and J lost 3 bases; unmatched junction nucleotides: 6. Germline V gives CDR1 SGDLS, CDR2 YYNGEE. CDR3 protein: CASSASGGDYEQYF. For the CDR3, the DNA is TGTGCCAGCAGCGCATCAGGGGGTGACTACGAGCAGTACTTC.

A note on this clonotype: Given a much more abundant clone one base away, this may be a read error. The chain uses TRBV6-6 and TRBJ2-7; 7 nucleotides line up with TRBD2. With V trimmed by 8 bases and J by 0 bases, 10 bases remained unmatched. Germline lookup yields CDR1 MNHNY and CDR2 SVGAGI (reference sequence). The CDR3 covers 15 residues. The CDR3, as DNA: TGTGCCAGCGGAAGCAGCGGGATGAGCTCCTACGAGCAGTACTTC. The encoded protein is CASGSSGMSSYEQYF.

Worth noting for this clonotype: A read error may be the cause here, since a much bigger clone is one base away. The chain is built from TRBV6-2 or TRBV6-3 and TRBJ2-7; 7 bases are a match to TRBD2. J lost 6 bases, V lost 5 bases, and 10 bases had no gene match. Germline V gene sequence: CDR1 MNHEY, CDR2 SVGEGT. This CDR3 region has 14 residues. Here the CDR3 reads CASSQTRGGGEQYF. DNA for the CDR3: TGTGCCAGCAGTCAAACTCGTGGGGGGGGCGAGCAGTACTTC.

The chain has TRBV15 and TRBJ1-1; D may be TRBD1 (6 bases). Looked up from germline, CDR1 is LNHNV and CDR2 is YYDKDF (reference sequence). With 3 bases removed from V and 0 bases from J, the gap between germline ends came to 11 bases. The CDR3 sequence is 15 residues long. CDR3 loop: CATSREQGLNTEAFF. CDR3 coding DNA: TGTGCCACCAGCAGGGAACAGGGCCTGAACACTGAAGCTTTCTTT.

This clonotype has only one observation. A single base separates this from a much larger clone, so it may be a read error. The chain is built from TRBV25-1 and TRBJ2-3; no clear D. Germline values: CDR1 MGHDK, CDR2 SYGVNS. The CDR3 extends over 16 amino acids. This chain's CDR3 is CASSESEGHPWDTLYF. For the CDR3, the DNA is TGTGCCAGCAGTGAATCTGAAGGTCACCCTTGGGATACGCTGTATTTT.

This clonotype showed up many times. The rearrangement links TRBV24-1 to TRBJ2-3; D not resolved. This CDR3 is built from 14 residues. Germline lookup yields CDR1 KGHDR and CDR2 SFDVKD. Trimming took off 3 bases at V and 0 bases at J, with 6 bases between the two ends. CDR3 coding DNA: TGTGCCACCAGTGATGCCGGAAGCACAGATACGCAGTATTTT. This encodes CATSDAGSTDTQYF.

The CDR3 DNA sequence: TGTGCCAGCTCCCTTGGGGCGGACTCCTACAATGAGCAGTTCTTC. This gives the protein CASSLGADSYNEQFF. The chain recombines TRBV7-6 with TRBJ2-1; tentatively, D is TRBD1 (5 bases). V lost 8 bases, J lost 0 bases, and 14 bases lay in between. This CDR3 has 15 amino acids. CDR1 and CDR2 from the germline V gene are SGHVS and FNYEAQ.

This clonotype came up a few times. This chain connects TRBV19 to TRBJ2-1; TRBD1 is a possible D gene (5 bases). V lost 3 bases, J lost 8 bases, and 11 bases lay in between. The CDR3 totals 13 residues. Germline assignment: CDR1 LNHDA and CDR2 SQIVND (reference sequence). The CDR3 sequence is CASSMGLRDEQFF. CDR3 nucleotide sequence: TGTGCCAGTAGTATGGGGCTGAGAGATGAGCAGTTCTTC.

Many counts were recorded for this clonotype. Written as DNA, the CDR3 is TGTGCCAGCAGCCCCGGACAGGGGGCGTTTGGCTACACCTTC. This translates into CASSPGQGAFGYTF. V usage is TRBV6-2 or TRBV6-3 and J usage is TRBJ1-2; 11 nucleotides match TRBD1. Looked up from germline, CDR1 is MNHEY and CDR2 is SVGEGT. The CDR3 totals 14 residues. Trimming removed 6 bases from V and 7 bases from J; junction bases left unmatched: 7.

As for this clonotype: One end of the junction does not line up with germline, which may come from a read error. This chain uses TRBV7-2 with TRBJ1-2; TRBD1 agrees at 7 bases. The CDR3 is 14 amino acids. CDR1 SGHTA and CDR2 FQGNSA come from the germline V gene. The chain's CDR3 is CASSPGTDNCGYTF. The CDR3 DNA reads as TGTGCCAGCAGTCCAGGGACAGACAACTGTGGCTACACCTTC.

This clonotype was counted between two and nine times. The CDR3 carries no conserved terminal phenylalanine or tryptophan, so it likely arises from a read error. The chain employs TRBV19 and TRBJ1-2; possible D gene TRBD1, 5 bases. The CDR3 is made up of 13 amino acids. Germline-derived CDR1 and CDR2 are LNHDA and SQIVND (reference sequence). The germline V and J ends were trimmed by 5 bases and 8 bases, with 15 bases remaining between them. CDR3 coding DNA: TGTGCCAGTAGTGGGCCCGGGACCGGGGGCTACACCCTC. It translates to CASSGPGTGGYTL.

A note on this clonotype: This may stem from a read error, because a much larger clone lies one nucleotide away. The chain is built from TRBV28 and TRBJ2-7, with D possibly TRBD1 on 5 matching bases. Germline assignment: CDR1 MDHEN and CDR2 SYDVKM. The CDR3 contains 13 residues. The ends were cut back, 3 bases at V and 8 bases at J, with 14 bases in the middle. The CDR3 is CASSFKGADQQYF. Here the CDR3 DNA reads TGTGCCAGCAGTTTCAAAGGGGCGGATCAGCAGTACTTC.

Comments on this clonotype: A much larger clone is a single base away; this may be a read error. The chain employs TRBV20-1 and TRBJ1-1, with a possible D match to TRBD1 (5 bases). This CDR3 comprises 9 residues. Germline values: CDR1 DFQATT, CDR2 SNEGSKA (reference sequence). The CDR3 loop is CSATGEALF. The CDR3 DNA is TGCAGTGCGACGGGGGAAGCTCTCTTT.

This clonotype was detected ten times or more. The chain employs TRBV29-1 and TRBJ2-3, with 8 nucleotides matching TRBD1. CDR3 length: 17 residues. In germline, CDR1 is SQVTM, CDR2 ANQGSEA. Trimming removed 4 bases from V and 6 bases from J; junction bases left unmatched: 18. CDR3 loop: CSVVPGQGGIRRDTQYF. The CDR3 DNA follows: TGCAGCGTTGTCCCCGGACAGGGCGGGATTCGAAGGGATACGCAGTATTTT.

The chain couples TRBV13 to TRBJ2-2; D may be TRBD2 (5 bases). The CDR3 length is 17 residues. Germline CDR1 and CDR2: PRHDT and FYEKMQ (reference sequence). V was clipped by 4 bases and J by 4 bases, with 19 bases between them. The CDR3 sequence is CASSSISEGWGTGELFF. The CDR3 DNA reads as TGTGCCAGCAGCTCCATATCCGAGGGTTGGGGCACCGGGGAGCTGTTTTTT. The full variable domain, with the rest looked up from reference TRBV13 and TRBJ2-2, is AAGVIQSPRHLIKEKRETATLKCYPIPRHDTVYWYQQGPGQDPQFLISFYEKMQSDKGSIPDRFSAQQFSDYHSELNMSSLELGDSALYFCASSSISEGWGTGELFFGEGSRLTVL.

Only one count was recorded for this clonotype. Since a much larger clone is just one base distant, this may be a read error. The chain links TRBV5-3 to TRBJ2-7; D unclear. TRBV5-3 is assigned to the ORF class and has an uncertain function. CDR3 length: 15 amino acids. The CDR3 reads CASSLYVGMVYVQYF. CDR3 nucleotides: TGTGCCAGCAGCTTGTACGTGGGGATGGTCTACGTGCAGTACTTC.

The table lists this clonotype with a few counts. A single base separates this from a much larger clone, so it may be a read error. This chain joins TRBV28 and TRBJ1-2, with TRBD1 identical over 7 bases. J lost 1 base, V lost 8 bases, and 19 bases had no gene match. The CDR3 length is 18 residues. Germline CDR1 and CDR2: MDHEN and SYDVKM. The CDR3 bases are TGTGCCAGCGGTCCGTCCGGGACAGCTTCACTTATTAACTATGGCTACACCTTC. Residues: CASGPSGTASLINYGYTF.

In its sample, this clonotype was seen many times. The genes are TRBV3-1 and TRBJ2-7; 10 nucleotides agree with TRBD2. This CDR3 is 17 amino acids long. The V gene end was trimmed by 0 bases and the J gene end by 2 bases; junction bases not matched to a gene: 7. Germline lookup yields CDR1 LGHDT and CDR2 YNNKEL (reference sequence). Here the CDR3 DNA reads TGTGCCAGCAGCCAAGAAGCACTAGCGGGACCGACCTACGAGCAGTACTTC. Protein product: CASSQEALAGPTYEQYF.

This clonotype has a count of ten or more. The chain has TRBV25-1 and TRBJ2-3; D call uncertain. From germline, CDR1 is MGHDK and CDR2 SYGVNS. CDR3 length: 14 residues. Trimming stripped 3 bases from V and 2 bases from J, with 9 bases between. Here the CDR3 DNA reads TGTGCCAGCAGTGAGTCAGGATACACAGATACGCAGTATTTT. It translates to CASSESGYTDTQYF.

To note about this clonotype: One end of the junction varies from germline; a read error may be responsible. The rearrangement uses TRBV6-5 and TRBJ2-7; the D call may be TRBD1 or TRBD2 (5 bases each). The germline gives CDR1 MNHEY, CDR2 SVGAGI. The CDR3 has 16 residues. The DNA for the CDR3 is TGTGCCAGCAGTTCCCGGGGCAGCGCCCATCAGGACGAGCGGTACTTC. This gives the protein CASSSRGSAHQDERYF.